This T cell receptor (beta chain) originates from a study of blood T cell repertoires in COVID-19. Study-wide context: Sites across the United States, Italy and Spain contributed samples from acute and convalescent COVID-19.

The CDR3 has 15 residues. Germline V gene sequence: CDR1 SGHDT, CDR2 YYEEEE. J was trimmed by 7 bases and V by 1 base; bases with no gene match: 10. Using immunoSEQ multiplex PCR, the repertoire was profiled, and TCRdb retains in-frame clones only, with some absent. The sample has about 200,000 clones, about 93% seen once. The gene calls are TRBV5-6 and TRBJ1-2; TRBD1 aligns across 7 bases. Sequenced input: peripheral blood. The TCR originated in a man aged 30-40 years with COVID-19, enrolled during active disease. The CDR3, as DNA: TGTGCCAGCAGCTTGAATGTCGAGGGGGCGGGTGGCTACACCTTC. Encoded protein: CASSLNVEGAGGYTF.